This is a list of T cell receptor beta chains from one sample in a study of shared clonotypes between healthy human individuals. Clones were read by immunoSEQ multiplex PCR, and TCRdb kept only the in-frame ones, dropping some. The sample contains about 2.4 million clones, around nine tenths of which appear only once. The sample consisted of naive CD4+ T cells sorted from blood. These receptors were obtained from a young man in good health. Both conserved end residues are part of each CDR3. Each record gives: clone size, D gene, J gene, V gene, CDR3 protein, CDR3 DNA. A D gene is named only where the DNA matches it firmly. The size of a clone is reported for some rows only, either as once, few or many, or as a class for expanded clones.

once,NA,TRBJ2-1,TRBV27,CASSLNRLASSYNEQFF,TGTGCCAGCAGTTTGAATAGGCTAGCGAGCTCCTACAATGAGCAGTTCTTC
NA,NA,TRBJ2-3,TRBV12-5,CASGTRTDTQYF,TGTGCTAGTGGAACTCGCACAGATACGCAGTATTTT
NA,TRBD2,TRBJ2-2,TRBV5-4,CASSTRTSGYTGELFF,TGTGCCAGCAGCACGAGGACTAGCGGATACACCGGGGAGCTGTTTTTT
NA,TRBD2,TRBJ2-1,TRBV5-1,CASSFFSTSPAYNEQFF,TGCGCCAGCAGCTTTTTTTCGACTAGCCCCGCCTACAATGAGCAGTTCTTC
NA,TRBD2,TRBJ2-1,TRBV12-5,CASGGALATSEQFF,TGTGCTAGTGGCGGAGCACTAGCGACTAGCGAGCAGTTCTTC
NA,NA,TRBJ1-2,TRBV2,CASSVGGLNYGYTF,TGTGCCAGCAGTGTCGGGGGGCTCAACTATGGCTACACCTTC
NA,TRBD1,TRBJ2-7,TRBV5-6,CASSSISGTGVFYEQYF,TGTGCCAGCAGCTCCATTTCCGGGACAGGAGTTTTCTACGAGCAGTACTTC
NA,NA,TRBJ2-7,TRBV7-2,CASSLRAGEQEQYF,TGTGCCAGCAGCTTAAGAGCAGGGGAGCAAGAGCAGTACTTC
NA,NA,TRBJ1-1,TRBV5-6,CASSLGLTNTEAFF,TGTGCCAGCAGCTTGGGACTGACGAACACTGAAGCTTTCTTT
NA,NA,TRBJ2-5,TRBV7-2,CASSTYQETQYF,TGTGCCAGCAGCACGTACCAAGAGACCCAGTACTTC
NA,NA,TRBJ2-7,TRBV18,CASSPVQGPRSYEQYF,TGTGCCAGCTCACCAGTCCAGGGGCCCCGCTCCTACGAGCAGTACTTC
once,NA,TRBJ2-7,TRBV19,CASSIKGGNEQYF,TGTGCCAGTAGTATTAAGGGAGGTAACGAGCAGTACTTC
NA,NA,TRBJ1-2,TRBV9,CASRAVPNYGYTF,TGTGCCAGCAGGGCAGTCCCTAACTATGGCTACACCTTC
NA,NA,TRBJ1-5,TRBV2,CASSEEGRAGPQHF,TGTGCCAGCAGTGAAGAGGGTCGGGCGGGGCCCCAGCATTTT
NA,TRBD1,TRBJ2-3,TRBV5-1,CASSLDRGLADTQYF,TGCGCCAGCAGCTTGGACAGGGGGCTCGCAGATACGCAGTATTTT
NA,NA,TRBJ1-2,TRBV14,CASSQEWENYGYTF,TGTGCCAGCAGCCAAGAGTGGGAAAACTATGGCTACACCTTC
NA,TRBD1,TRBJ2-2,TRBV19,CASSPGNRGLNTGELFF,TGTGCCAGTAGCCCCGGCAACAGGGGGCTCAACACCGGGGAGCTGTTTTTT
NA,TRBD1,TRBJ2-7,TRBV2,CASSYPYGQGYEQYF,TGTGCCAGCAGTTATCCTTACGGACAGGGCTACGAGCAGTACTTC
NA,TRBD1,TRBJ2-7,TRBV18,CASSPESDRVYEQYF,TGTGCCAGCTCACCAGAGTCGGACAGGGTATACGAGCAGTACTTC
once,TRBD2,TRBJ2-5,TRBV5-1,CASSLGSSGGAGETQYF,TGCGCCAGCAGCTTGGGTTCTAGCGGGGGGGCCGGCGAGACCCAGTACTTC
once,NA,TRBJ2-7,TRBV11-3,CASSDVGSEQYF,TGTGCCAGCAGCGACGTTGGATCCGAGCAGTACTTC
NA,TRBD2,TRBJ2-7,TRBV10-3,CAIAGTSGYEQYF,TGTGCCATCGCTGGGACTAGCGGGTACGAGCAGTACTTC
NA,NA,TRBJ2-5,TRBV5-7,CASSLAGDQETQYF,TGTGCCAGCAGCTTGGCCGGGGATCAAGAGACCCAGTACTTC
NA,NA,TRBJ2-5,TRBV15,CATSRPPGLKQETQYF,TGTGCCACCAGCAGACCTCCGGGACTTAAACAAGAGACCCAGTACTTC